This T cell receptor (beta chain) comes out of a study of shared clonotypes between healthy human individuals. Whole-study results and caveats: On the whole, naive subsets had larger estimated richness than memory subsets had. Donors were few, which limited the genetic and exposure-history diversity represented.

Replicate PCRs for sorted subsets used around 190 ng DNA; this equaled tens of thousands of T cell genomes. Data came from immunoSEQ multiplex PCR; TCRdb stores just in-frame clones and leaves some out. Here the sample spans under 700,000 clones, roughly 96% being singletons. Germline V gene sequence: CDR1 LNHDA, CDR2 SQIVND (reference sequence). The CDR3 has 15 amino acids. V dropped 5 bases and J dropped 0; count of bases not matched to a gene: 7. Terminally differentiated effector memory CD45RA+ cells were left out of the naive CD8 fraction, which was CD45RO-negative and positively selected for CCR7. Adult Caucasians living in Nashville, Tennessee made up all of the donors. Remarks on this clone: As yet, its antigen is unknown.

V and J are TRBV19 and TRBJ2-7; 7 nucleotides align to TRBD1. Sequenced: naive CD8+ T cells sorted from blood. This TCR was sampled from a woman in her thirties in good health. The CDR3 bases are TGTGCCAGTAGTGACGGACAGGCCTTCTCCTACGAGCAGTACTTC. Its protein product is CASSDGQAFSYEQYF.